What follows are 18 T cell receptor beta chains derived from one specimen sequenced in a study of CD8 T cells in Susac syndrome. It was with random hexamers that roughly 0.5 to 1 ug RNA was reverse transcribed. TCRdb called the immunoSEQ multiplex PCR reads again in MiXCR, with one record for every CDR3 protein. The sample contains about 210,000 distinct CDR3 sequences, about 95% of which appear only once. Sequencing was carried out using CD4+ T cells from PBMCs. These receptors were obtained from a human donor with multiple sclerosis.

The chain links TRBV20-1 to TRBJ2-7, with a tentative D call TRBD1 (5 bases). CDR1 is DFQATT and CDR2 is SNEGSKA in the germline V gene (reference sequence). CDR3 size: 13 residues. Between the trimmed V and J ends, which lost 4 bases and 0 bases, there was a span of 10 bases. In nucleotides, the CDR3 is TGCAGTGCTAAGCGACAGAGCTCCTACGAGCAGTACTTC. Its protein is CSAKRQSSYEQYF.

The CDR3 loop reads CSAIGTGDYGYTF. CDR3 bases: TGCAGTGCGATCGGGACAGGGGACTATGGCTACACCTTC. The genes are TRBV20-1 and TRBJ1-2, with TRBD1 matching 10 bases. After removal of 6 bases from V and 3 bases from J, the junction contained 4 bases not matched to a gene. CDR1 is DFQATT, CDR2 SNEGSKA, per germline (reference sequence). The CDR3 extends over 13 amino acids.

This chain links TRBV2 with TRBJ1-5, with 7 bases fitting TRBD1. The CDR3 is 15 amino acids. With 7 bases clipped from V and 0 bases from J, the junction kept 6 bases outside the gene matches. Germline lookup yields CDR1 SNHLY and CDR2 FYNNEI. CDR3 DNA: TGTGCCAGCAAAGGGGGCACTCATAGCAATCAGCCCCAGCATTTT. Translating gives CASKGGTHSNQPQHF.

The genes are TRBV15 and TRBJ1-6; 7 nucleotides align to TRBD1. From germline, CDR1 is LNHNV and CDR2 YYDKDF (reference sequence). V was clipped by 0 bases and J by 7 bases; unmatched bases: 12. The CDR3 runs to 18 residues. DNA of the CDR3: TGTGCCACCAGCAGAGATATGGTCGCGGGACAGCCCAATTCACCCCTCCACTTT. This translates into CATSRDMVAGQPNSPLHF.

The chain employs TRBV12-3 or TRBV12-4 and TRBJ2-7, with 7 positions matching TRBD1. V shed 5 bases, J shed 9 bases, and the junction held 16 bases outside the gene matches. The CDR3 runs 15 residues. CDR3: CASSPPTGTTSAQYF. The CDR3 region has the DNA TGTGCCAGCAGTCCCCCGACAGGGACAACGAGTGCGCAGTACTTC.

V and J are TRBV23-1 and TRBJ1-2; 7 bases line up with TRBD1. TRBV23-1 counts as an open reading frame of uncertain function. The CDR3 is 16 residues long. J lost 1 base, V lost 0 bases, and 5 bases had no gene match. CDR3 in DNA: TGCGCCAGCAGTCAATCGCGGCAGGGGGATAACTATGGCTACACCTTC. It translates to CASSQSRQGDNYGYTF.

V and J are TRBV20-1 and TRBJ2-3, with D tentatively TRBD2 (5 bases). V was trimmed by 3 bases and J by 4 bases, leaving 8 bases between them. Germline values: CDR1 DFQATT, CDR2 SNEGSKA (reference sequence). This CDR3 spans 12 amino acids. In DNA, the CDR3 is TGCAGTGCTAGGGGGAGCGCAGATACGCAGTATTTT. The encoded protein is CSARGSADTQYF.

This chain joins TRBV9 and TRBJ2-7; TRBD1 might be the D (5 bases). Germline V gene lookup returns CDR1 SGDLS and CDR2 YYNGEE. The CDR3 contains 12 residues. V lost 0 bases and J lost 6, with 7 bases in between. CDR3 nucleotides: TGTGCCAGCAGCGTAGGACAGTCCGAGCAGTACTTC. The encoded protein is CASSVGQSEQYF.

Here the CDR3 reads CASSSASGGYNEQFF. The CDR3 region has the DNA TGTGCCAGCAGTTCGGCTAGCGGGGGGTACAATGAGCAGTTCTTC. The chain carries TRBV12-3 or TRBV12-4 and TRBJ2-1; 11 nucleotides align to TRBD2. The CDR3 has 15 residues. V lost 4 bases to trimming and J lost 4 bases; unmatched junction nucleotides: 3.

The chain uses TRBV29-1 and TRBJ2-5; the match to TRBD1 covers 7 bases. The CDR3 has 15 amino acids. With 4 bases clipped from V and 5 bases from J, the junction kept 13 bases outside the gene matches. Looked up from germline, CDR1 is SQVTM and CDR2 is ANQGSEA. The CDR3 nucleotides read TGCAGCGTTGCCTCCGTACAGGGGCACGGGGAGACCCAGTACTTC. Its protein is CSVASVQGHGETQYF.

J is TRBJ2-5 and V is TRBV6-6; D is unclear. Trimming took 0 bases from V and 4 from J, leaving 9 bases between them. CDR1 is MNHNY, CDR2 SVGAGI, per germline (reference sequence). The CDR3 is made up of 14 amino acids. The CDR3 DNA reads TGTGCCAGCAGTTACTCTGGGGTCTCAGAGACCCAGTACTTC. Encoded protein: CASSYSGVSETQYF.

The CDR3 loop reads CASSIRGQNYGYTF. The CDR3 DNA sequence: TGTGCCAGTAGTATCAGGGGGCAAAACTATGGCTACACCTTC. The chain uses TRBV19 and TRBJ1-2; the match to TRBD1 covers 8 bases. Germline V CDR1 and CDR2: LNHDA, SQIVND (reference sequence). The length of the CDR3 is 14 residues. With 3 bases clipped from V and 2 bases from J, the junction kept 2 bases outside the gene matches. Based on the CDR3 plus reference TRBV19 and TRBJ1-2, the full variable domain is DGGITQSPKYLFRKEGQNVTLSCEQNLNHDAMYWYRQDPGQGLRLIYYSQIVNDFQKGDIAEGYSVSREKKESFPLTVTSAQKNPTAFYLCASSIRGQNYGYTFGSGTRLTVV.

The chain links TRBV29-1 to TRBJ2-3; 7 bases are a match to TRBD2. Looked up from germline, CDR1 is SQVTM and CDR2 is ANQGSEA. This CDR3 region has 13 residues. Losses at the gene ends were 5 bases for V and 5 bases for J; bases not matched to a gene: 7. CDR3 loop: CSVRREMGDTQYF. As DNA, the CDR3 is TGCAGCGTTAGGCGGGAGATGGGAGATACGCAGTATTTT.

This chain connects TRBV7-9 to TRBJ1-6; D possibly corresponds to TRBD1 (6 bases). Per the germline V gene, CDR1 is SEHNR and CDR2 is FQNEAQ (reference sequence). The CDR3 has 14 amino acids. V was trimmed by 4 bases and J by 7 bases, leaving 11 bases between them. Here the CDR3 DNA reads TGTGCCAGCAGCTCGGACAGCGAAAATTCACCCCTCCACTTT. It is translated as CASSSDSENSPLHF.

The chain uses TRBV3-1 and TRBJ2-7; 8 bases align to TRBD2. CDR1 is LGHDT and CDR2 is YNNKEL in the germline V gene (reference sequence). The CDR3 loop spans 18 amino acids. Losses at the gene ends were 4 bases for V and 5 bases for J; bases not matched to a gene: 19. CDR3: CASSPRLPSGTSSHEQYF. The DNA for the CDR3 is TGTGCCAGCAGCCCCAGACTTCCCTCCGGGACTAGTTCTCACGAGCAGTACTTC.

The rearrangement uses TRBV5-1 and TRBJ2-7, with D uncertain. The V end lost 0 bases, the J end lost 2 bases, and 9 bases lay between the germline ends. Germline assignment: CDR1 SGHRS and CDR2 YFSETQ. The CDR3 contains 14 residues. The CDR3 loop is CASSLGSLTYEQYF. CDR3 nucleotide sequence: TGCGCCAGCAGCTTGGGTAGTCTCACCTACGAGCAGTACTTC.

The chain's CDR3 is CASSPTFGANVLTF. CDR3 in DNA: TGTGCCAGCAGTCCTACATTTGGGGCCAACGTCCTGACTTTC. V gene TRBV6-2 or TRBV6-3 combines with J gene TRBJ2-6; D ambiguous. Germline V lookup: CDR1 MNHEY, CDR2 SVGEGT. Trimming pared 5 bases from V and 3 bases from J, leaving 8 bases between. CDR3 length: 14 residues.

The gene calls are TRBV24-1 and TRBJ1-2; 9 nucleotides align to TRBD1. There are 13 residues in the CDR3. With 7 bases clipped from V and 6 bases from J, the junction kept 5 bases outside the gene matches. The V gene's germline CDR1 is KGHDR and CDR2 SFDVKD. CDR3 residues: CATSQRTGDGYTF. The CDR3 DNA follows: TGTGCCACCAGCCAGCGGACAGGGGATGGCTACACCTTC.